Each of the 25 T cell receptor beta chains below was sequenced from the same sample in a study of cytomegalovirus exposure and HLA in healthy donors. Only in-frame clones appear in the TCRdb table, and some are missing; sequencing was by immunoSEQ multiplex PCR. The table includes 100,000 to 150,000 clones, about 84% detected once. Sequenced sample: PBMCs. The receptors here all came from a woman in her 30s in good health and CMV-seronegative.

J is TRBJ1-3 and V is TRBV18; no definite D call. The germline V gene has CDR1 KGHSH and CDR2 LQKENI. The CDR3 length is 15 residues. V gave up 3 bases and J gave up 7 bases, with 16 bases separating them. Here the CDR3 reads CASSPTRGGGNTIYF. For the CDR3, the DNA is TGTGCCAGCTCACCGACCCGAGGAGGAGGTAACACCATATATTTT.

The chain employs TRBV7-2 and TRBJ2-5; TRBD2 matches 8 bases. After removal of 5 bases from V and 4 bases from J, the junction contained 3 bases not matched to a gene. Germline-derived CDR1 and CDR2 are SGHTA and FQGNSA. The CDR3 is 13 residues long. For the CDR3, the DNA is TGTGCCAGCAGCCCCCGGGGGGGAGAGACCCAGTACTTC. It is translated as CASSPRGGETQYF.

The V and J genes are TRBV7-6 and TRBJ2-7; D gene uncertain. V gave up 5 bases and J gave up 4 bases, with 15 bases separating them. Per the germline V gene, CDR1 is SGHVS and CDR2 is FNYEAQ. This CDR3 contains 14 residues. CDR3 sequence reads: CASSPSTVKYEQYF. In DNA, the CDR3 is TGTGCCAGCAGCCCAAGCACAGTTAAGTACGAGCAGTACTTC.

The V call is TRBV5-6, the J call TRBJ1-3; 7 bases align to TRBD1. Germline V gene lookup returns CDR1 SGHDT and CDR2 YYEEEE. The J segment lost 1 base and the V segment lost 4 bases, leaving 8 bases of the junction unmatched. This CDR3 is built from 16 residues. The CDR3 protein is CASSPGPTGSGNTIYF. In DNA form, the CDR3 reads TGTGCCAGCAGCCCCGGTCCGACAGGGTCTGGAAACACCATATATTTT.

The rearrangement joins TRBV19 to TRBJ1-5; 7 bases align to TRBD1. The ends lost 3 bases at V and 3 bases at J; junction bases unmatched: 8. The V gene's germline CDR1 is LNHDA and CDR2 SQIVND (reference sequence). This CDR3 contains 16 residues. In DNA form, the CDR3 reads TGTGCCAGTAGTATCAGACAGGGAGGTCACAATCAGCCCCAGCATTTT. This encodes CASSIRQGGHNQPQHF.

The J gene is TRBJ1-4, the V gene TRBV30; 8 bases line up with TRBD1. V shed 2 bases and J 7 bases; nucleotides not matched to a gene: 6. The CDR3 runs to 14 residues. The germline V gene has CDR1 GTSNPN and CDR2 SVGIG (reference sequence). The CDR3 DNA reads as TGTGCCTGGAGTTCGACAGGGGTACGTGAAAAACTGTTTTTT. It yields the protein CAWSSTGVREKLFF.

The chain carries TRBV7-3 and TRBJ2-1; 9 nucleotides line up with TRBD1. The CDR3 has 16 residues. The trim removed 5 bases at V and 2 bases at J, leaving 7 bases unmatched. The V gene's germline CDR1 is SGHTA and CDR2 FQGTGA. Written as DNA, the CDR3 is TGTGCCAGCAGCCAGGGGACAGGGTTGACCTACAATGAGCAGTTCTTC. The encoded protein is CASSQGTGLTYNEQFF. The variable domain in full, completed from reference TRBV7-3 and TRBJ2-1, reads GAGVSQTPSNKVTEKGKYVELRCDPISGHTALYWYRQSLGQGPEFLIYFQGTGAADDSGLPNDRFFAVRPEGSVSTLKIQRTERGDSAVYLCASSQGTGLTYNEQFFGPGTRLTVL.

The CDR3 sequence is CASSERTGETQYF. DNA of the CDR3: TGTGCCAGCAGTGAACGGACGGGGGAGACCCAGTACTTC. This chain connects TRBV2 to TRBJ2-5, with D perhaps TRBD2 (5 bases). Germline V gives CDR1 SNHLY, CDR2 FYNNEI. This CDR3 contains 13 residues. V dropped 2 bases and J dropped 5 bases, with 9 bases sitting between them.

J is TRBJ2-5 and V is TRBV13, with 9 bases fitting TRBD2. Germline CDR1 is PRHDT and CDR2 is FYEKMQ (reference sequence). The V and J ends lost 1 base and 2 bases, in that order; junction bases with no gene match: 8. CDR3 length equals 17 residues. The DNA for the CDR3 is TGTGCCAGCAGCTTAGATAAGGAGGGACTAGCACAAGAGACCCAGTACTTC. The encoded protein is CASSLDKEGLAQETQYF.

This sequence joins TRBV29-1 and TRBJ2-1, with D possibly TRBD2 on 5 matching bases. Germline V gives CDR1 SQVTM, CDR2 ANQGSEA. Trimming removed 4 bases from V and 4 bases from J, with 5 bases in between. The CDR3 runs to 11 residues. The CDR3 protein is CSVGGYNEQFF. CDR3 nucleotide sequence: TGCAGCGTTGGAGGGTACAATGAGCAGTTCTTC.

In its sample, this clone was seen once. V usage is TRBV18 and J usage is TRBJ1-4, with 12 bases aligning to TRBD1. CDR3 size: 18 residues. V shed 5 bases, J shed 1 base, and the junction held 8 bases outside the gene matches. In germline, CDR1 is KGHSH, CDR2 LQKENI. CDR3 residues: CASSKPGQGAGTNEKLFF. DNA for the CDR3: TGTGCCAGCTCAAAACCGGGACAGGGGGCCGGAACTAATGAAAAACTGTTTTTT.

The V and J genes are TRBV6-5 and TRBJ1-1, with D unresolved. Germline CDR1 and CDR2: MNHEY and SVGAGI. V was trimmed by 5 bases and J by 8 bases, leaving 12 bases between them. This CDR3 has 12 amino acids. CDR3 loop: CASSGLRREAFF. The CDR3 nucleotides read TGTGCCAGCAGTGGACTCAGGCGCGAAGCTTTCTTT.

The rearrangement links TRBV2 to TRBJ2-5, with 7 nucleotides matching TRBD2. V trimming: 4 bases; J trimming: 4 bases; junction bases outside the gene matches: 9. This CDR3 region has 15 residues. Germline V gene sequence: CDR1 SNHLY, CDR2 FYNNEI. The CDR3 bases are TGTGCCAGCAGTGGTGAAGGACTAGAAGGAGAGACCCAGTACTTC. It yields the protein CASSGEGLEGETQYF.

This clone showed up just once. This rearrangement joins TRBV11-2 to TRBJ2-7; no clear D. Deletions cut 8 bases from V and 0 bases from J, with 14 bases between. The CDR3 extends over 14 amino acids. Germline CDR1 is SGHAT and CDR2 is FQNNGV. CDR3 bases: TGTGCCAGCGGAACCGACCGGAGCTCCTACGAGCAGTACTTC. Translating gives CASGTDRSSYEQYF.

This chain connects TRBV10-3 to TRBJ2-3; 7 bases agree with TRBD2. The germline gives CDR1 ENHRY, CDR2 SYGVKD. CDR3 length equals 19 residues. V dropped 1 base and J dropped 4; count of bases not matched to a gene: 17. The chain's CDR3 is CAISEYRGRSGERADTQYF. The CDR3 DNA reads TGTGCCATCAGTGAGTACCGAGGAAGGAGCGGGGAGCGCGCAGATACGCAGTATTTT.

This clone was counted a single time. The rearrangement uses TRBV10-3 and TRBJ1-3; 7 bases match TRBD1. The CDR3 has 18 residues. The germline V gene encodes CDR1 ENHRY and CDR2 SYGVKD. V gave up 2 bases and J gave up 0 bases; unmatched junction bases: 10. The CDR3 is CAISEPRDRGVSGNTIYF. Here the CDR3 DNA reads TGTGCCATCAGTGAGCCCCGGGACAGAGGCGTCTCTGGAAACACCATATATTTT.

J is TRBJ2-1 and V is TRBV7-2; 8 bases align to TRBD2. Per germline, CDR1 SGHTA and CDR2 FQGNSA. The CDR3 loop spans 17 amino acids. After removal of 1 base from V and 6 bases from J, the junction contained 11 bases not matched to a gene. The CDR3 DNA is TGTGCCAGCAGCTTAGGAGTGCAGGCGGGGGGAAGCAATGAGCAGTTCTTC. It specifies CASSLGVQAGGSNEQFF.

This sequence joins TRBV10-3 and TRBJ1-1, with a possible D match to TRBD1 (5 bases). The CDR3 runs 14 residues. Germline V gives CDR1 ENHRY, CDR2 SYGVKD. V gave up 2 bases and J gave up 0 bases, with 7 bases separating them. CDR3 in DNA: TGTGCCATCAGTGAGGGACACATGAACACTGAAGCTTTCTTT. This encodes CAISEGHMNTEAFF.

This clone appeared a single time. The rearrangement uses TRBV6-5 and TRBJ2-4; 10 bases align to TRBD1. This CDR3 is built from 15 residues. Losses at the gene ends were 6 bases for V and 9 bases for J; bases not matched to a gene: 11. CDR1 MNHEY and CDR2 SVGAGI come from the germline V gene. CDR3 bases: TGTGCCAGCAGGCCGGAACGAGGACAGGGGGGCATTCAGTACTTC. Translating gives CASRPERGQGGIQYF.

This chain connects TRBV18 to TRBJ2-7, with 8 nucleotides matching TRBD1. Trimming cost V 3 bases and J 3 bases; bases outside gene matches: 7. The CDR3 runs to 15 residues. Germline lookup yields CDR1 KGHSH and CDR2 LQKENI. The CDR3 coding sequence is TGTGCCAGCTCACCGGGGGCGGACAGGGTCTACGAGCAGTACTTC. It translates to CASSPGADRVYEQYF.

Written as DNA, the CDR3 is TGTGCCAGCAGCTTAATGTCCGCCGGGACCGGGGAGCTGTTTTTT. As protein: CASSLMSAGTGELFF. This chain uses TRBV11-3 with TRBJ2-2; D is ambiguous. The length of the CDR3 is 15 residues. The V gene lost 2 bases and the J gene lost 5 bases, with 12 bases spanning the gap. Per germline, CDR1 SGHNT and CDR2 YENEEA.

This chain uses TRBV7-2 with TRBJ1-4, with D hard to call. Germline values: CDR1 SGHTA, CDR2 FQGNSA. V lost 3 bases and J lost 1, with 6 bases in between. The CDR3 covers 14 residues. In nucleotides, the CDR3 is TGTGCCAGCAGCTTCGGGGTAACTAATGAAAAACTGTTTTTT. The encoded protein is CASSFGVTNEKLFF.

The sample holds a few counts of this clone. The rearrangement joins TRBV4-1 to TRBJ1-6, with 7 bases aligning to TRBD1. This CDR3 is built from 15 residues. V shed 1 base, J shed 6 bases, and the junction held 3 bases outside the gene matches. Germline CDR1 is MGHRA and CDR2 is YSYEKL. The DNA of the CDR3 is TGCGCCAGCAGCCAAGGACAGGGCGTTAATTCACCCCTCCACTTT. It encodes CASSQGQGVNSPLHF.

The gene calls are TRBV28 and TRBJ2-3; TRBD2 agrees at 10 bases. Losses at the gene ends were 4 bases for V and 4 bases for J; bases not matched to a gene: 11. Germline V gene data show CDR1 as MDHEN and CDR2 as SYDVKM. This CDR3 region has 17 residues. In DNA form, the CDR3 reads TGTGCCAGCAGTTCCCCCTCAGCGGGGGGGCGGGCAGATACGCAGTATTTT. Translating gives CASSSPSAGGRADTQYF.

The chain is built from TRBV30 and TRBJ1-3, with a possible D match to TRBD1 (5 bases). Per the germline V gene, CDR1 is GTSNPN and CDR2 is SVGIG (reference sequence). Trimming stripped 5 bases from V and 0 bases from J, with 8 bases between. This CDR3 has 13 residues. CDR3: CAWVRVSGNTIYF. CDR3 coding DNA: TGTGCCTGGGTCAGGGTCTCTGGAAACACCATATATTTT.